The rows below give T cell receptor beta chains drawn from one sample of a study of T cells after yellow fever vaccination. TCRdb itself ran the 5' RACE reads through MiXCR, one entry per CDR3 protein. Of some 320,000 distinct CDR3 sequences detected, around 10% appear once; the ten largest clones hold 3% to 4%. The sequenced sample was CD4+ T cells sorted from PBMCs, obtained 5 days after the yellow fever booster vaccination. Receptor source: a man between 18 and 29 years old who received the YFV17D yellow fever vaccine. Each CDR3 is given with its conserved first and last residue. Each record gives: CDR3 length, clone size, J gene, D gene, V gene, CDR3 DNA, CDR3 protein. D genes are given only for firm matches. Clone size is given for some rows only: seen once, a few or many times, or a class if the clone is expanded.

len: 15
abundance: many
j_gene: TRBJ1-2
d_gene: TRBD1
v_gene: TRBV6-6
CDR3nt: TGTGCCAGCAGTCCCCCGGGACAGGGTAACTATGGCTACACCTTC
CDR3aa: CASSPPGQGNYGYTF

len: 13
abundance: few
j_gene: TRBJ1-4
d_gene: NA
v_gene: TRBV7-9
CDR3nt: TGTGCCAGCAGCTTCGGGGTTCGGGAAAAACTGTTTTTT
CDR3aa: CASSFGVREKLFF

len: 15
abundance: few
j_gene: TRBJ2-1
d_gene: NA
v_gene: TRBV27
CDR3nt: TGTGCCAGCAGTCTTCTGGGCCGAGTCTACAATGAGCAGTTCTTC
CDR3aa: CASSLLGRVYNEQFF

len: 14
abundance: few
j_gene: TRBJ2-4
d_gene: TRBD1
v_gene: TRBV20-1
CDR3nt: TGCAGTGCCAACTGGGACAGAGCCAAAAACATTCAGTACTTC
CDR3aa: CSANWDRAKNIQYF

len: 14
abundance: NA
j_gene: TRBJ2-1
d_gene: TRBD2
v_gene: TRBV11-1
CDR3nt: TGTGCCGCAACGAGGGGCGGGGGGGCTTATGAGCAGTTCTTC
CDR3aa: CAATRGGGAYEQFF

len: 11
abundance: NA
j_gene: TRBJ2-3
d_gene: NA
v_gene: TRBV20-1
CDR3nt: TGCAGTGCTCCTCATTTGGGTACGCAGTATTTT
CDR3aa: CSAPHLGTQYF

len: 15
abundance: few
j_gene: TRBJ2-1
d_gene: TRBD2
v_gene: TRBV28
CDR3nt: TGTGCCAGCAAAGGGTGGGAGCGGGGGCAGGTTGAGCAGTTCTTC
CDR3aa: CASKGWERGQVEQFF

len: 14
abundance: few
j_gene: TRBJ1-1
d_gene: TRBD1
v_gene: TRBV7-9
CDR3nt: TGTGCCAGCAGTTGGGGACAGGGGGCCGCTGAAGCTTTCTTT
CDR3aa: CASSWGQGAAEAFF

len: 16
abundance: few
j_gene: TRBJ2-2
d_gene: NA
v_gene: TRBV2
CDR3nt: TGTGCCAGCCAGTGGCGTGGGTCCTTATCCACCGGGGAGCTGTTTTTT
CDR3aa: CASQWRGSLSTGELFF

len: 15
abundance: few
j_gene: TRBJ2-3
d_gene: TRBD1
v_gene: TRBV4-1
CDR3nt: TGCGCCAGCCTCGAGGGACAGGGGCCACGAGATACGCAGTATTTT
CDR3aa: CASLEGQGPRDTQYF

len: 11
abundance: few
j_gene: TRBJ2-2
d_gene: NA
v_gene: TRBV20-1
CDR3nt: TGCAGTGCTCCCACCACCGGGGAGCTGTTTTTT
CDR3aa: CSAPTTGELFF

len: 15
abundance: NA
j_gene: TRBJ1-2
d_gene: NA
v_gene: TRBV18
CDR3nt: TGTGCCAGCTCACCTGATTTGGGGTACGGCTATGGCTACACCTTC
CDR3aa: CASSPDLGYGYGYTF

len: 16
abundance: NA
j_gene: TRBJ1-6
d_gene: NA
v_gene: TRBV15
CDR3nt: TGTGCCACCAGCAGAGATTCGGCGGGCCCTAGGTCACCCCTCCACTTT
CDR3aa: CATSRDSAGPRSPLHF

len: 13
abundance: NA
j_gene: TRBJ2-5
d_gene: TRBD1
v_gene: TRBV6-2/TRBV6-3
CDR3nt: TGTGCCAGCAGTAACGACAGGGCAGAGACCCAGTACTTC
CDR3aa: CASSNDRAETQYF

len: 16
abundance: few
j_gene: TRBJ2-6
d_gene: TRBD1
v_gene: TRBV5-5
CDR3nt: TGTGCCAGCAGCCGGACAGGGGTATATGGGGCCAACGTCCTGACTTTC
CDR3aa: CASSRTGVYGANVLTF

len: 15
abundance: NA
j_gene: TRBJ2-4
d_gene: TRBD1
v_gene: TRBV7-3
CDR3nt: TGTGCCAGCAGCCCAGGACAGGGGGCCAAAAACATTCAGTACTTC
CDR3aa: CASSPGQGAKNIQYF

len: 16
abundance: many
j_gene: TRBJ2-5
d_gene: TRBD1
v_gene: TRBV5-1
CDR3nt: TGCGCCAGCAGCCCGCGACAAGGGGGCTTGGAAGAGACCCAGTACTTC
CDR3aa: CASSPRQGGLEETQYF

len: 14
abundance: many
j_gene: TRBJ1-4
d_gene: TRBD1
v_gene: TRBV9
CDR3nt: TGTGCCAGCTCCCCACAGGGGGCGGGTGAAAAACTGTTTTTT
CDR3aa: CASSPQGAGEKLFF

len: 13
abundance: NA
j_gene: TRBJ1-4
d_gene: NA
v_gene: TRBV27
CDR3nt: TGTGCCAGCAGTTCAGGGGTTAACGAAAAACTGTTTTTT
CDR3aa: CASSSGVNEKLFF

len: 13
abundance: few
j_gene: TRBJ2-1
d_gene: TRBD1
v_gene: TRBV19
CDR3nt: TGTGCCAGTAGTAGGACAGGGTTCGATGAGCAGTTCTTC
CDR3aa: CASSRTGFDEQFF

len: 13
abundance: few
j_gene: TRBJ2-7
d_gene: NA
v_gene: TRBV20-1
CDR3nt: TGCAGTGCGATAGTTGGGAGGACCTACGAGCAGTACTTC
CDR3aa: CSAIVGRTYEQYF

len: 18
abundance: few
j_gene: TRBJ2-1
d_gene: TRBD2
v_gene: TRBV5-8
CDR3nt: TGTGCCAGCAGCTTGGGTCTAGCGGGAGCCTCTGTTTACAATGAGCAGTTCTTC
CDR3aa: CASSLGLAGASVYNEQFF

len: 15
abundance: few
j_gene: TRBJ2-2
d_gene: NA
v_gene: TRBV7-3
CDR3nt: TGTGCCAGCAGCTTAAAGTTTTCGGACACCGGGGAGCTGTTTTTT
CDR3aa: CASSLKFSDTGELFF

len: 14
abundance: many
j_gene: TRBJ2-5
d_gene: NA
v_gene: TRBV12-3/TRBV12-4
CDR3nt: TGTGCCAGCAACCCCACGGGGTTCCAAGAGACCCAGTACTTC
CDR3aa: CASNPTGFQETQYF

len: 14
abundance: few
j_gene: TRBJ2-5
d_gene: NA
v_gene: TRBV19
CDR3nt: TGTGCCAGTAGTATTCGGGGGCTCGAAGAGACCCAGTACTTC
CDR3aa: CASSIRGLEETQYF

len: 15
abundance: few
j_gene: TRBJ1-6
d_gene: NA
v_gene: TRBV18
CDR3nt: TGTGCCAGCTCAACCTCACGCGTTGGGGATTCACCCCTCCACTTT
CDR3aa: CASSTSRVGDSPLHF